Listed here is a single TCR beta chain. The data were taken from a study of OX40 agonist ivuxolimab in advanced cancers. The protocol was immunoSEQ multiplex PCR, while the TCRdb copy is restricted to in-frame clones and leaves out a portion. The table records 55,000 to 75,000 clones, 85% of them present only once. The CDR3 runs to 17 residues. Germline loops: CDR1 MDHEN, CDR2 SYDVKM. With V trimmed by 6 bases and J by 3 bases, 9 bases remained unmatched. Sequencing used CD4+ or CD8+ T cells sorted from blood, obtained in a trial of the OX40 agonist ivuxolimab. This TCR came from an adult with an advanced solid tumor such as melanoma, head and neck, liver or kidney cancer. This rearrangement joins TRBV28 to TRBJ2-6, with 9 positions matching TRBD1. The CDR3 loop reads CASRDTTGGIGANVLTF. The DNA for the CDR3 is TGTGCCAGCAGGGATACGACAGGGGGTATTGGGGCCAACGTCCTGACTTTC.